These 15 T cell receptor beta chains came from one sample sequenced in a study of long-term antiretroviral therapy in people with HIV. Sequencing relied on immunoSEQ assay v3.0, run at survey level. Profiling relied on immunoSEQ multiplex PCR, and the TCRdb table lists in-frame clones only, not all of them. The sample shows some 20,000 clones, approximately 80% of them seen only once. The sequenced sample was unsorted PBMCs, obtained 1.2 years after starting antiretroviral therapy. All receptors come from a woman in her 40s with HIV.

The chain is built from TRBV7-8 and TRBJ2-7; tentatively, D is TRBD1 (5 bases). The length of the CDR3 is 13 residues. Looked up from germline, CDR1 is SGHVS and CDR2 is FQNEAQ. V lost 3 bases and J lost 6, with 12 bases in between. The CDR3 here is CASSFLTVGEQYF. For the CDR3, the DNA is TGTGCCAGCAGCTTCTTGACAGTGGGCGAGCAGTACTTC. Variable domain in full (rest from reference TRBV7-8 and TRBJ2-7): GAGVSQSPRYKVAKRGQDVALRCDPISGHVSLFWYQQALGQGPEFLTYFQNEAQLDKSGLPSDRFFAERPEGSVSTLKIQRTQQEDSAVYLCASSFLTVGEQYFGPGTRLTVT.

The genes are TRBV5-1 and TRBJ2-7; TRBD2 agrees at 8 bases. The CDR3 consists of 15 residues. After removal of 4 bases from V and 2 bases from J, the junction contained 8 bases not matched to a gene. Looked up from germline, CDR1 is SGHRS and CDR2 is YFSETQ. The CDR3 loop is CASSLITGGPYEQYF. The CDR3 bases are TGCGCCAGCAGCCTGATCACGGGGGGGCCCTACGAGCAGTACTTC.

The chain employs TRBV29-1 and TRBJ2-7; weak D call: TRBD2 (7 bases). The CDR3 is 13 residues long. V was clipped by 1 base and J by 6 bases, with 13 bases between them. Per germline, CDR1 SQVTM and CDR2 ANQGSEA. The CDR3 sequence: CSVEGQGRVEQYF. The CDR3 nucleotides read TGCAGCGTTGAAGGGCAGGGGAGGGTCGAGCAGTACTTC.

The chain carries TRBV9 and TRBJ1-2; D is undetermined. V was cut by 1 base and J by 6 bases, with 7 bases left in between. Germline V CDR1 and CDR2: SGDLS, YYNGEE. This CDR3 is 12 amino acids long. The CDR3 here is CASSVTAHGYTF. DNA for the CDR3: TGTGCCAGCAGCGTAACAGCTCATGGCTACACCTTC.

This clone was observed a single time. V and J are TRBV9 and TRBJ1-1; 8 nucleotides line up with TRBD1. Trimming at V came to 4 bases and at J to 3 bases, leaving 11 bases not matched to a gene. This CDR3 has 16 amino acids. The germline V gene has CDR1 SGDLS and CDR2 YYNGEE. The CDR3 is CASSPRDRHPDTEAFF. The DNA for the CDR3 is TGTGCCAGCAGCCCCCGGGACAGGCACCCGGACACTGAAGCTTTCTTT.

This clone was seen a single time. The CDR3 protein is CASSLGWPSGTMNWQFF. The DNA of the CDR3 is TGCGCCAGCAGCTTGGGTTGGCCTAGCGGCACCATGAACTGGCAGTTCTTC. The rearrangement joins TRBV5-1 to TRBJ2-1; TRBD2 matches at 7 bases. Per the germline V gene, CDR1 is SGHRS and CDR2 is YFSETQ. Trimming took 0 bases from V and 12 from J; bases not matched to a gene: 18. There are 17 residues in the CDR3.

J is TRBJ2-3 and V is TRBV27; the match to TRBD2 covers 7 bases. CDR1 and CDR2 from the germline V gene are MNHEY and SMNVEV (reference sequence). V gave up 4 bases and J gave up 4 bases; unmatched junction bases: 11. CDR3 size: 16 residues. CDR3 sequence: CASSSQREYPPDTQYF. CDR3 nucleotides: TGTGCCAGCAGTTCCCAGCGGGAATATCCCCCAGATACGCAGTATTTT.

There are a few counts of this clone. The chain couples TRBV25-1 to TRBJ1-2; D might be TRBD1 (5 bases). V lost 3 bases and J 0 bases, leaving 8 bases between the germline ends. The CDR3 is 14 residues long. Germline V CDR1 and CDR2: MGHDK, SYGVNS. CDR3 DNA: TGTGCCAGCAGTGAGGTACAGGCTAACTATGGCTACACCTTC. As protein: CASSEVQANYGYTF.

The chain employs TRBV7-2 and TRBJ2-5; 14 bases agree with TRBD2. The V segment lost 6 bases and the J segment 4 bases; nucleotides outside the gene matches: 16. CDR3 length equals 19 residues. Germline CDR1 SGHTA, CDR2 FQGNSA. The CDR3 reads CASSPLGTSGSIGGETQYF. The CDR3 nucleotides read TGTGCCAGCAGTCCCCTTGGGACTAGCGGGAGTATTGGCGGAGAGACCCAGTACTTC.

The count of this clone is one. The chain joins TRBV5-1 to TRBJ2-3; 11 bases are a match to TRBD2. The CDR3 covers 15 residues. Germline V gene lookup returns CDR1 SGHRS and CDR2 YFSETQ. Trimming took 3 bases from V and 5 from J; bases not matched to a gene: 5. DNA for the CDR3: TGCGCCAGCAGCTCACTAGCGGGAGTAGTAGATACGCAGTATTTT. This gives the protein CASSSLAGVVDTQYF.

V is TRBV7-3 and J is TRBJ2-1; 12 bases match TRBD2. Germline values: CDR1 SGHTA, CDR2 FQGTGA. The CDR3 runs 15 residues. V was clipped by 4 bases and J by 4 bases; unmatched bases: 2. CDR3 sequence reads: CASSWTSGDYNEQFF. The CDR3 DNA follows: TGTGCCAGCAGCTGGACTAGCGGGGATTACAATGAGCAGTTCTTC.

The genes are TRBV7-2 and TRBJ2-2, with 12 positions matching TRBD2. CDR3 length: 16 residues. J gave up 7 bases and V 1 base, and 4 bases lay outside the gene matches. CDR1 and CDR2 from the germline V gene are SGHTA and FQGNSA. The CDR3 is CASSLVLAGGGGELFF. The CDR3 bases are TGTGCCAGCAGCTTAGTACTAGCGGGAGGAGGCGGGGAGCTGTTTTTT.

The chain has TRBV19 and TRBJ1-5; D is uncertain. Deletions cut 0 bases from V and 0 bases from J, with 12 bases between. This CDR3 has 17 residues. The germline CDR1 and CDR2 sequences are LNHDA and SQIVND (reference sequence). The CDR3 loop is CASSIDRPTYSNQPQHF. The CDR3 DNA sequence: TGTGCCAGTAGTATAGATAGGCCAACTTATAGCAATCAGCCCCAGCATTTT.

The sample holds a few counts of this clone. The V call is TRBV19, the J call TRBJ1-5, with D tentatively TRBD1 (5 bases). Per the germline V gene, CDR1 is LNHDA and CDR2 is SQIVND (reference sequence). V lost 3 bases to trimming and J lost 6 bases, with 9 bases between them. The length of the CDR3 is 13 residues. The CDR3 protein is CASSIRGSQPQHF. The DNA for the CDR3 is TGTGCCAGTAGTATCCGGGGGAGTCAGCCCCAGCATTTT.

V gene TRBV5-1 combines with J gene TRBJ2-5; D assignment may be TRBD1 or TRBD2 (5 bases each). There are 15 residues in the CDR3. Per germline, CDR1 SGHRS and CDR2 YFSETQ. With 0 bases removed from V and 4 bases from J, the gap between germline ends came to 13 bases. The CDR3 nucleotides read TGCGCCAGCAGCTTGGGGACGGGAAGGGGAGAGACCCAGTACTTC. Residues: CASSLGTGRGETQYF.